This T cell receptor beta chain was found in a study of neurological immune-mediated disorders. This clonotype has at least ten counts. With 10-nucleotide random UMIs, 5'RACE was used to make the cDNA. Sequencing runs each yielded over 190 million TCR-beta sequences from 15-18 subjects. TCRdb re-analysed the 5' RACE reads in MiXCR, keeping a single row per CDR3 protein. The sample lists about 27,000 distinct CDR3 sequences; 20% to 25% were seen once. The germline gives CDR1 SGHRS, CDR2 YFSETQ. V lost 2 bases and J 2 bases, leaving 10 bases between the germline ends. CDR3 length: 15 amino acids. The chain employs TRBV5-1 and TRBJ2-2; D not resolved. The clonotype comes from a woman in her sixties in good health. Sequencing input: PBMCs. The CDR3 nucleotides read TGCGCCAGCAGCTTCCGAACAGACAACACCGGGGAGCTGTTTTTT. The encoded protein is CASSFRTDNTGELFF.